The T cell receptor (beta chain) under discussion was sequenced for a study of cytomegalovirus exposure and HLA in healthy donors. 13 Jbeta primers and 60 Vbeta primers were used for the PCR. TCRdb keeps only in-frame clones here, not all; method: immunoSEQ multiplex PCR. The table lists under 200,000 clones, about 80% of them singletons. The V end was cut by 2 bases, the J end by 6 bases, with 15 bases between. Germline V gene sequence: CDR1 SGHRS, CDR2 YFSETQ. The CDR3 has 15 amino acids. This clonotype was obtained from a woman aged 45-65 years in good health and CMV-seronegative. The chain links TRBV5-1 to TRBJ2-1; D perhaps matches TRBD1 (5 bases). The sequencing sample was made of PBMCs. The chain's CDR3 is CASSLSRDLGNEQFF. CDR3 sequence (DNA): TGCGCCAGCAGCTTAAGCAGGGATCTAGGCAATGAGCAGTTCTTC.